This T cell receptor beta chain appears in the sequencing data of a study of shared clonotypes between healthy human individuals. About the study: Donors had three CD4 naive, three CD4 memory, two CD8 naive and one CD8 memory plate apiece. Study observations and caveats: Clonotype sharing across a few donors was observed for 4% to 5.5% of naive CD4 clonotypes. Naive subsets, compared against memory subsets, generally had larger estimated richness values.

V was clipped by 6 bases and J by 2 bases, with 14 bases between them. This CDR3 spans 15 amino acids. Looked up from germline, CDR1 is MDHEN and CDR2 is SYDVKM. About this clone: What it binds is not known.

Deep-level assay runs were performed. Assay used: immunoSEQ multiplex PCR; TCRdb lists only in-frame clones, some missing. The profile shows roughly 2,300,000 clones, around 90% of them singletons. V is TRBV28 and J is TRBJ1-5; D is uncertain. The sequencing input was naive CD4+ T cells from PBMCs. Subset denoted: CD45RA+ positively selected. This clonotype was obtained from a man aged 18 to 35 in good health. Some clones in this sample may be carry-over from other donors' samples. The CDR3 here is CASRSLRARNQPQHF. DNA of the CDR3: TGTGCCAGCAGGTCGTTGAGGGCGCGCAATCAGCCCCAGCATTTT. Complete variable domain (other parts from reference TRBV28 and TRBJ1-5): DVKVTQSSRYLVKRTGEKVFLECVQDMDHENMFWYRQDPGLGLRLIYFSYDVKMKEKGDIPEGYSVSREKKERFSLILESASTNQTSMYLCASRSLRARNQPQHFGDGTRLSIL.